Following are 29 T cell receptor beta chains from one sample sequenced in a study of cytomegalovirus exposure and HLA in healthy donors (dated by TCRdb to 2015 to 2018). Library generation was performed with the immunoSEQ multiplex PCR assay. For the multiplex PCR, a mixture combining 60 forward primers for TCR Vbeta segments and 13 reverse primers for TCR Jbeta segments was used. The source is immuneACCESS, and TCRdb retained only in-frame sequences with V and J called. Part of the clones is not carried over; for the studies checked, unresolved V genes explain less than half of this, and the remainder is unexplained. A total of 130,000 to 150,000 clones appear in this sample, roughly three quarters of them only once. The top ten hold more than 4% of the sample. The material sequenced was PBMCs. These receptors were collected from a man aged 55 to 69 in good health and CMV-seronegative.

This clone was seen a few times. V usage is TRBV6-5 and J usage is TRBJ1-3; D gene uncertain. Trimming took off 2 bases at V and 1 base at J, with 12 bases between the two ends. The V gene's germline CDR1 is MNHEY and CDR2 SVGAGI. The CDR3 extends over 16 amino acids. In DNA, the CDR3 is TGTGCCAGCAGTTACATAGCAGATCTTTCTGGAAACACCATATATTTT. Translating it yields CASSYIADLSGNTIYF.

This chain uses TRBV27 with TRBJ1-2; the match to TRBD1 covers 8 bases. Germline V gives CDR1 MNHEY, CDR2 SMNVEV (reference sequence). V was clipped by 6 bases and J by 3 bases; unmatched bases: 3. The CDR3 runs 13 residues. The CDR3 sequence is CASRQDRDYGYTF. The CDR3 region has the DNA TGTGCCAGCAGACAGGACAGGGACTATGGCTACACCTTC.

The CDR3 loop is CASSYRESEKLFF. CDR3 DNA: TGTGCCAGCTCTTACAGGGAATCCGAAAAACTGTTTTTT. The J gene is TRBJ1-4, the V gene TRBV19; tentatively, D is TRBD1 (6 bases). Per germline, CDR1 LNHDA and CDR2 SQIVND (reference sequence). With 9 bases removed from V and 8 bases from J, the gap between germline ends came to 16 bases. The CDR3 covers 13 residues.

The chain has TRBV5-6 and TRBJ2-5, with TRBD2 identical over 7 bases. The length of the CDR3 is 12 residues. The germline CDR1 and CDR2 sequences are SGHDT and YYEEEE. V lost 0 bases and J lost 7; bases outside the gene matches: 0. CDR3 amino acids: CASSLGEGTQYF. The CDR3 nucleotides read TGTGCCAGCAGCTTGGGGGAGGGGACCCAGTACTTC.

The V gene is TRBV18, the J gene TRBJ2-7, with 10 bases aligning to TRBD1. CDR1 is KGHSH and CDR2 is LQKENI in the germline V gene. After removal of 3 bases from V and 3 bases from J, the junction contained 5 bases not matched to a gene. This CDR3 contains 15 residues. CDR3 in DNA: TGTGCCAGCTCACCTCGACAGGGGGCGGTCTACGAGCAGTACTTC. This sequence encodes CASSPRQGAVYEQYF.

This clone was counted a few times. The rearrangement uses TRBV19 and TRBJ2-2; 10 bases fit TRBD2. CDR3 length: 19 residues. Per the germline V gene, CDR1 is LNHDA and CDR2 is SQIVND (reference sequence). V lost 1 base, J lost 5 bases, and 13 bases stayed unmatched. The CDR3 is CASSIGRSSGRGKTGELFF. The CDR3 region has the DNA TGTGCCAGTAGTATAGGTCGGTCTAGCGGGAGAGGAAAGACCGGGGAGCTGTTTTTT.

The chain combines TRBV6-5 with TRBJ1-4, with D perhaps matching TRBD1 (5 bases). The germline V and J ends were trimmed by 4 bases and 5 bases, with 11 bases remaining between them. There are 14 residues in the CDR3. Germline CDR1 is MNHEY and CDR2 is SVGAGI. The CDR3: CASSWGRQNEKLFF. The CDR3, as DNA: TGTGCCAGCAGTTGGGGCAGGCAAAATGAAAAACTGTTTTTT.

V usage is TRBV2 and J usage is TRBJ2-1; TRBD2 matches at 9 bases. The CDR3 extends over 15 amino acids. J was trimmed by 6 bases and V by 8 bases; bases with no gene match: 11. CDR1 SNHLY and CDR2 FYNNEI come from the germline V gene. The CDR3 nucleotides read TGTGCCAGCTCTTTTAGCGGGAGTGCCCGCAATGAGCAGTTCTTC. This codes for CASSFSGSARNEQFF.

The rearrangement links TRBV7-3 to TRBJ2-1, with 10 positions matching TRBD1. Germline V gene lookup returns CDR1 SGHTA and CDR2 FQGTGA. With 5 bases clipped from V and 3 bases from J, the junction kept 10 bases outside the gene matches. The CDR3 consists of 17 residues. The CDR3 DNA reads as TGTGCCAGCAGCCTAATCGGGGACAGGGGTAGCTACAATGAGCAGTTCTTC. It translates to CASSLIGDRGSYNEQFF.

In its sample, this clone was seen a few times. The chain has TRBV10-3 and TRBJ2-7; 13 positions match TRBD2. Germline loops: CDR1 ENHRY, CDR2 SYGVKD. This CDR3 comprises 16 residues. V was pared by 2 bases and J by 7 bases, with 8 bases of the junction left unmatched. Here the CDR3 DNA reads TGTGCCATCAGTGAGCCAGGGACTAGCGGGAAGGGGGAGCAGTACTTC. This translates into CAISEPGTSGKGEQYF.

The V and J genes are TRBV5-1 and TRBJ2-2, with TRBD1 identical over 10 bases. Germline CDR1 and CDR2: SGHRS and YFSETQ. J was trimmed by 5 bases and V by 4 bases; bases with no gene match: 8. This CDR3 has 16 residues. CDR3 protein: CASSGRDRGETGELFF. Written as DNA, the CDR3 is TGCGCCAGCAGCGGGCGGGACAGGGGAGAGACCGGGGAGCTGTTTTTT.

This rearrangement joins TRBV11-3 to TRBJ2-5, with unresolved D. The CDR3 sequence is 14 residues long. The ends were cut back, 4 bases at V and 1 base at J, with 10 bases in the middle. Germline assignment: CDR1 SGHNT and CDR2 YENEEA. In DNA, the CDR3 is TGTGCCAGCAGCTATTCAGGATTCCAAGAGACCCAGTACTTC. This sequence encodes CASSYSGFQETQYF.

The rearrangement links TRBV6-5 to TRBJ1-6; D may be TRBD1 (5 bases). This CDR3 contains 14 residues. Trimming took off 4 bases at V and 7 bases at J, with 11 bases between the two ends. Per germline, CDR1 MNHEY and CDR2 SVGAGI. The CDR3 protein is CASSFRDSNSPLHF. In DNA, the CDR3 is TGTGCCAGCAGTTTTAGGGACTCCAATTCACCCCTCCACTTT.

The chain recombines TRBV7-9 with TRBJ1-1; no clear D gene. V was cut by 3 bases and J by 0 bases, with 8 bases left in between. The CDR3 extends over 14 amino acids. The germline V gene has CDR1 SEHNR and CDR2 FQNEAQ (reference sequence). The CDR3 loop is CASSFTGLNTEAFF. DNA for the CDR3: TGTGCCAGCAGCTTTACGGGGTTGAACACTGAAGCTTTCTTT.

This clone came up once. This chain links TRBV6-1 with TRBJ2-5; 9 nucleotides line up with TRBD2. CDR3 length: 16 residues. The germline gives CDR1 MNHNS, CDR2 SASEGT. The V and J ends lost 4 bases and 2 bases, in that order; junction bases with no gene match: 8. CDR3 DNA sequence: TGTGCCAGCAGTGCGCTAGCGGGGTGGAATCAAGAGACCCAGTACTTC. It specifies CASSALAGWNQETQYF.

The chain is built from TRBV18 and TRBJ2-1, with 12 bases that match TRBD2. The CDR3 is 15 residues long. The germline CDR1 and CDR2 sequences are KGHSH and LQKENI. The trim removed 6 bases at V and 4 bases at J, leaving 4 bases unmatched. CDR3: CASSGGLAGYNEQFF. CDR3 bases: TGTGCCAGCTCGGGCGGACTAGCGGGGTACAATGAGCAGTTCTTC.

This sequence joins TRBV18 and TRBJ2-7, with D possibly being TRBD1 (6 bases). Germline assignment: CDR1 KGHSH and CDR2 LQKENI. The CDR3 covers 17 residues. V was pared by 10 bases and J by 2 bases, with 27 bases between. The CDR3, as DNA: TGTGCCAACTCGCGCGACAGACCTTCGACAGGACCCTACGAGCAGTACTTC. Translation gives CANSRDRPSTGPYEQYF.

CDR3 DNA: TGTGCCAGCAGTGAAGCGCGGGGCTCTGGGGCCAACGTCCTGACTTTC. It translates to CASSEARGSGANVLTF. V is TRBV2 and J is TRBJ2-6; a weak D match, TRBD2 (6 bases). CDR1 SNHLY and CDR2 FYNNEI come from the germline V gene. V was pared by 0 bases and J by 0 bases, with 6 bases between. The CDR3 is made up of 16 amino acids.

This clone occurred once. The gene calls are TRBV30 and TRBJ2-2; D possibly corresponds to TRBD2 (5 bases). V dropped 7 bases and J dropped 1 base, with 16 bases sitting between them. Per the germline V gene, CDR1 is GTSNPN and CDR2 is SVGIG (reference sequence). This CDR3 contains 15 residues. The CDR3 nucleotides are TGTGCCTCAACCTTGGGGAGCCGGAACACCGGGGAGCTGTTTTTT. This sequence encodes CASTLGSRNTGELFF.

The chain combines TRBV7-2 with TRBJ2-1; 9 bases agree with TRBD1. The CDR3 is made up of 14 amino acids. Germline V lookup: CDR1 SGHTA, CDR2 FQGNSA. The V and J ends lost 7 bases and 4 bases, in that order; junction bases with no gene match: 5. The CDR3 loop is CASTRQGGYNEQFF. CDR3 coding DNA: TGTGCCAGCACTCGACAGGGGGGTTACAATGAGCAGTTCTTC.

This chain connects TRBV7-9 to TRBJ1-3; a weak D match, TRBD1 (6 bases). Trimming took 4 bases from V and 0 from J, leaving 10 bases between them. This CDR3 has 15 amino acids. CDR1 is SEHNR, CDR2 FQNEAQ, per germline (reference sequence). This CDR3 reads CASSSDRFSGNTIYF. The CDR3 DNA reads TGTGCCAGCAGCTCGGACAGATTCTCTGGAAACACCATATATTTT.

Only one count was recorded for this clone. CDR3 sequence: CASNQQGAGANVLTF. The CDR3 nucleotides are TGTGCCAGCAACCAACAGGGGGCTGGGGCCAACGTCCTGACTTTC. The rearrangement uses TRBV27 and TRBJ2-6; 8 bases are a match to TRBD1. V shed 7 bases and J 2 bases; nucleotides not matched to a gene: 4. Germline-derived CDR1 and CDR2 are MNHEY and SMNVEV (reference sequence). The CDR3 extends over 15 amino acids.

This chain joins TRBV19 and TRBJ2-4; 8 bases match TRBD1. Germline V CDR1 and CDR2: LNHDA, SQIVND (reference sequence). The CDR3 consists of 16 residues. Germline trimming cut 6 bases from V and 0 bases from J; bases unmatched to any gene: 7. Written as DNA, the CDR3 is TGTGCCAGTAGGGATGGGACAGGACTAGCCAAAAACATTCAGTACTTC. It is translated as CASRDGTGLAKNIQYF. The complete variable domain, with remaining parts taken from reference TRBV19 and TRBJ2-4, reads DGGITQSPKYLFRKEGQNVTLSCEQNLNHDAMYWYRQDPGQGLRLIYYSQIVNDFQKGDIAEGYSVSREKKESFPLTVTSAQKNPTAFYLCASRDGTGLAKNIQYFGAGTRLSVL.

The chain carries TRBV30 and TRBJ2-5; D not resolved. The V end was cut by 0 bases, the J end by 5 bases, with 10 bases between. CDR1 is GTSNPN and CDR2 is SVGIG in the germline V gene (reference sequence). This CDR3 has 13 amino acids. Here the CDR3 DNA reads TGTGCCTGGAGTGTACTGCTGGGCGAGACCCAGTACTTC. It yields the protein CAWSVLLGETQYF.

The chain carries TRBV5-1 and TRBJ1-5; D ambiguous. The CDR3 has 15 residues. V was pared by 0 bases and J by 7 bases, with 14 bases between. Germline-derived CDR1 and CDR2 are SGHRS and YFSETQ. The CDR3 DNA sequence: TGCGCCAGCAGCTTGGACCCTTATGCCGGGCAGCCCCAGCATTTT. It encodes CASSLDPYAGQPQHF.

This chain uses TRBV5-1 with TRBJ2-7; 8 positions agree with TRBD2. CDR1 and CDR2 from the germline V gene are SGHRS and YFSETQ. The CDR3 loop spans 16 amino acids. Trimming removed 4 bases from V and 2 bases from J; junction bases left unmatched: 11. CDR3 loop: CASSPGGGGTPYEQYF. The DNA for the CDR3 is TGCGCCAGCAGCCCGGGGGGGGGCGGGACTCCCTACGAGCAGTACTTC.

This rearrangement joins TRBV6-6 to TRBJ2-6; perhaps TRBD1 as D (5 bases). V lost 6 bases and J 0 bases, leaving 9 bases between the germline ends. CDR1 is MNHNY, CDR2 SVGAGI, per germline (reference sequence). The CDR3 extends over 15 amino acids. CDR3 in amino acids: CASRPDNSGANVLTF. The CDR3 nucleotides read TGTGCCAGCAGACCGGACAACTCTGGGGCCAACGTCCTGACTTTC.

V usage is TRBV6-1 and J usage is TRBJ1-2, with D uncertain. Per the germline V gene, CDR1 is MNHNS and CDR2 is SASEGT. Trimming shortened V by 3 bases and J by 5 bases, and 10 bases separated the two germline ends. This CDR3 comprises 13 residues. As DNA, the CDR3 is TGTGCCAGCAGTGATGGAGGCAGATATGGCTACACCTTC. It codes for CASSDGGRYGYTF.

The chain couples TRBV18 to TRBJ2-2, with 7 bases matching TRBD1. V shed 5 bases, J shed 1 base, and the junction held 1 base outside the gene matches. The CDR3 runs to 14 residues. Germline CDR1 is KGHSH and CDR2 is LQKENI. CDR3: CASSGTVNTGELFF. The CDR3 DNA reads as TGTGCCAGCTCAGGGACAGTGAACACCGGGGAGCTGTTTTTT.